This record covers a single TCR beta chain. The antigen remains unidentified. The source of the sample is a study of shared clonotypes between healthy human individuals. The overall study: Each donor's CD4 naive and CD4 memory cells filled three plates apiece, CD8 naive two, and CD8 memory one. Study-wide findings and caveats: Clonotypes which were not shared had lower generation probabilities than clonotypes that all four donors shared. Genetic and exposure-history diversity was limited by the few donors.

Trimming took 3 bases from V and 0 from J, leaving 13 bases between them. Per the germline V gene, CDR1 is SGHRS and CDR2 is YFSETQ. The CDR3 covers 16 residues. Original handling: Junction-only sequences without quality scores came from ImmunoSEQ, so filtering differed. Using immunoSEQ multiplex PCR, the repertoire was profiled, and TCRdb retains in-frame clones only, with some absent. Clonal size and the V and J genes are those of that table, whereas D and trimming came from the DNA. The table includes about 2.5 million clones, less than 95% detected once. This clonotype originated in a man aged 18 to 35 in good health. Some clones in this sample may be carry-over from other donors' samples. The sequenced material came from naive CD4+ T cells from PBMCs. This sample's subset: CD45RA+ positively selected. The chain has TRBV5-1 and TRBJ2-1; no reliable D call. CDR3 sequence (DNA): TGCGCCAGCAGCTATAAGACCCAGAGCTCCTACAATGAGCAGTTCTTC. Its translation: CASSYKTQSSYNEQFF.